What follows are 12 T cell receptor beta chains derived from one specimen sequenced in a study of cytomegalovirus exposure and HLA in healthy donors. The PCR ran on 60 Vbeta and 13 Jbeta primers. Generated by immunoSEQ multiplex PCR, the TCRdb table keeps only in-frame clones and is missing some. The sample shows roughly 100,000 clones, approximately 74% of them seen only once. The specimen sequenced was PBMCs. These TCRs come from a woman aged 35 to 49 in good health and CMV-seronegative.

The chain recombines TRBV7-9 with TRBJ2-1; a possible D gene is TRBD2 (5 bases). The CDR3 loop spans 14 amino acids. Germline V gives CDR1 SEHNR, CDR2 FQNEAQ (reference sequence). V lost 4 bases to trimming and J lost 6 bases, with 13 bases between them. The CDR3 DNA follows: TGTGCCAGCAGCTCGGCGGTCCGGGGCAATGAGCAGTTCTTC. As protein: CASSSAVRGNEQFF.

V is TRBV5-8 and J is TRBJ2-2, with D unclear. Looked up from germline, CDR1 is SGHTS and CDR2 is YDEGEE. Trimming pared 1 base from V and 4 bases from J, leaving 11 bases between. This CDR3 spans 15 amino acids. CDR3 DNA sequence: TGTGCCAGCAGCTTGTCCGGGTTCGGCACCGGGGAGCTGTTTTTT. This gives the protein CASSLSGFGTGELFF.

Points on this clone: The same CDR3 also results from other DNA sequences found in this sample. The chain uses TRBV7-2 and TRBJ1-1; D not certain. This CDR3 has 13 amino acids. Trimming removed 1 base at V and 1 base at J, with 4 bases between. CDR1 and CDR2 (germline): SGHTA, FQGNSA. The CDR3 loop is CASSLGQNTEAFF. CDR3 in DNA: TGTGCCAGCAGCTTAGGACAGAACACTGAAGCTTTCTTT.

This clone was counted a single time. In DNA, the CDR3 is TGTGCCAGTAGTACCGACAGGCTAAATCAGCCCCAGCATTTT. Its translation is CASSTDRLNQPQHF. The gene calls are TRBV19 and TRBJ1-5; a weak D match, TRBD1 (6 bases). The V and J ends lost 4 bases and 4 bases respectively, with 11 bases between them. CDR3 size: 14 residues. Germline lookup yields CDR1 LNHDA and CDR2 SQIVND (reference sequence).

The chain uses TRBV11-2 and TRBJ2-2; no definite D call. Trimming took off 3 bases at V and 0 bases at J, with 11 bases between the two ends. Germline CDR1 is SGHAT and CDR2 is FQNNGV. The CDR3 length is 16 residues. DNA for the CDR3: TGTGCCAGCAGCTTCAACAGAGAGTCGAACACCGGGGAGCTGTTTTTT. The encoded protein is CASSFNRESNTGELFF.

The rearrangement uses TRBV7-2 and TRBJ2-1, with 15 bases aligning to TRBD2. CDR1 SGHTA and CDR2 FQGNSA come from the germline V gene. Trimming removed 1 base from V and 13 bases from J; junction bases left unmatched: 5. The CDR3 extends over 15 amino acids. The CDR3 nucleotides are TGTGCCAGCAGCTTAGAGGGGACTAGCGGGAGGCCTCAGTTCTTC. This sequence encodes CASSLEGTSGRPQFF.

The CDR3 region is CATNRGQETQYF. Written as DNA, the CDR3 is TGTGCCACCAACCGGGGGCAAGAGACCCAGTACTTC. V is TRBV18 and J is TRBJ2-5; D is perhaps TRBD2 (6 bases). V gave up 10 bases and J gave up 2 bases, with 11 bases separating them. The CDR3 contains 12 residues. Germline loops: CDR1 KGHSH, CDR2 LQKENI.

The chain recombines TRBV9 with TRBJ2-2; a possible D gene is TRBD1 (6 bases). Germline CDR1 SGDLS, CDR2 YYNGEE. V was shortened by 0 bases and J by 4 bases, with 10 bases between the two germline ends. This CDR3 has 15 residues. For the CDR3, the DNA is TGTGCCAGCAGCGTAGTCGGACAGAGCACCGGGGAGCTGTTTTTT. Translating gives CASSVVGQSTGELFF.

The CDR3 DNA reads TGTGCCAGCAGTTACCAATTAACGACTAGCGGGGGCAACAATGAGCAGTTCTTC. This encodes CASSYQLTTSGGNNEQFF. V usage is TRBV7-9 and J usage is TRBJ2-1, with 12 nucleotides matching TRBD2. The length of the CDR3 is 18 residues. With V trimmed by 6 bases and J by 5 bases, 14 bases remained unmatched. The germline gives CDR1 SEHNR, CDR2 FQNEAQ (reference sequence).

This chain links TRBV5-1 with TRBJ2-1, with 7 bases matching TRBD1. This CDR3 is 13 amino acids long. V was pared by 4 bases and J by 6 bases, with 4 bases of the junction left unmatched. Per germline, CDR1 SGHRS and CDR2 YFSETQ. In DNA form, the CDR3 reads TGCGCCAGCAGCCAGACAGGGATCAATGAGCAGTTCTTC. It codes for CASSQTGINEQFF.

The genes are TRBV6-5 and TRBJ1-1; D not resolved. Germline V lookup: CDR1 MNHEY, CDR2 SVGAGI. The length of the CDR3 is 13 residues. Trimming removed 7 bases at V and 6 bases at J, with 15 bases between. The CDR3 DNA follows: TGTGCCAGCACCCACAGAGTATCCCCTGAAGCTTTCTTT. Translation gives CASTHRVSPEAFF.

This chain uses TRBV5-1 with TRBJ2-3; 7 nucleotides match TRBD1. There are 16 residues in the CDR3. Trimming took 4 bases from V and 3 from J; bases not matched to a gene: 11. Per the germline V gene, CDR1 is SGHRS and CDR2 is YFSETQ. The CDR3 spells CASSSLQGGRTDTQYF. CDR3 coding DNA: TGCGCCAGCAGCAGTCTCCAAGGGGGCCGGACAGATACGCAGTATTTT.